What follows are 7 T cell receptor beta chains derived from one specimen sequenced in a study of cytomegalovirus exposure and HLA in healthy donors. Produced via immunoSEQ multiplex PCR; TCRdb's table is partial and in-frame only. The table includes about 280,000 clones, roughly 88% detected once. The source material was PBMCs. The receptors derive from a woman aged 18 to 35 in good health and CMV-seronegative.

CDR3 in DNA: TGTGCCAGCAGTCACGGGGTCTTCTCCTACGAGCAGTACTTC. It codes for CASSHGVFSYEQYF. This sequence joins TRBV25-1 and TRBJ2-7, with D maybe TRBD2 (5 bases). V shed 5 bases and J shed 0 bases, with 11 bases lying between them. The CDR3 runs to 14 residues. Looked up from germline, CDR1 is MGHDK and CDR2 is SYGVNS.

The chain carries TRBV7-3 and TRBJ2-3; tentatively, D is TRBD2 (5 bases). The CDR3 is 13 amino acids. V was pared by 5 bases and J by 3 bases, with 9 bases between. The germline V gene encodes CDR1 SGHTA and CDR2 FQGTGA. The CDR3 DNA reads TGTGCCAGCAGCATCGGGGAGACAGATACGCAGTATTTT. Residues: CASSIGETDTQYF.

V usage is TRBV7-2 and J usage is TRBJ2-2; no firm D call. V was clipped by 2 bases and J by 6 bases, with 7 bases between them. This CDR3 comprises 13 residues. Germline CDR1 reads SGHTA; CDR2 reads FQGNSA. This CDR3 reads CASSLPPAGELFF. The CDR3 nucleotides read TGTGCCAGCAGCTTACCCCCGGCCGGGGAGCTGTTTTTT.

The chain combines TRBV5-1 with TRBJ2-7, with 8 bases matching TRBD1. Germline V lookup: CDR1 SGHRS, CDR2 YFSETQ. V trimming: 0 bases; J trimming: 7 bases; junction bases outside the gene matches: 9. The CDR3 length is 15 residues. The CDR3 loop reads CASSLAQGAKGEQYF. In DNA, the CDR3 is TGCGCCAGCAGCTTGGCCCAGGGGGCGAAAGGAGAGCAGTACTTC.

This chain connects TRBV19 to TRBJ2-7, with 11 bases aligning to TRBD1. The CDR3 is 17 amino acids. CDR1 is LNHDA, CDR2 SQIVND, per germline (reference sequence). The trim removed 6 bases at V and 6 bases at J, leaving 16 bases unmatched. The CDR3: CASRPPPGTGGRVEQYF. CDR3 sequence (DNA): TGTGCCAGTAGACCCCCTCCCGGGACAGGGGGAAGGGTCGAGCAGTACTTC.

The V gene is TRBV28, the J gene TRBJ2-3; D unclear. Trimming removed 1 base from V and 2 bases from J, with 4 bases in between. The CDR3 is made up of 13 amino acids. The germline V gene encodes CDR1 MDHEN and CDR2 SYDVKM. The CDR3 spells CASSLSLTDTQYF. The CDR3 nucleotides read TGTGCCAGCAGTTTATCTCTCACAGATACGCAGTATTTT.

The table lists this clone with a count of one. V is TRBV10-3 and J is TRBJ2-1; 11 bases align to TRBD2. The CDR3 contains 15 residues. V was clipped by 3 bases and J by 4 bases; unmatched bases: 2. Germline lookup yields CDR1 ENHRY and CDR2 SYGVKD. CDR3 in DNA: TGTGCCATCAGTGATCTAGCGGGAGGTTACAATGAGCAGTTCTTC. This codes for CAISDLAGGYNEQFF.